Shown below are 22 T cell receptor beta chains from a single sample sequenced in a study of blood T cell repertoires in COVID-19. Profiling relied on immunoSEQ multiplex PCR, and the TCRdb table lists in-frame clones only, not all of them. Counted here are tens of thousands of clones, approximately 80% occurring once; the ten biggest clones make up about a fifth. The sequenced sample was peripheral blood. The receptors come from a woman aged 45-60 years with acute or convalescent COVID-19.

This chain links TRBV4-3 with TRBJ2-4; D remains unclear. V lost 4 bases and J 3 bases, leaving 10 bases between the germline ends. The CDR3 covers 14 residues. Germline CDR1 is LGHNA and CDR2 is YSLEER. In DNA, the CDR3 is TGCGCCAGCAGCCCCGCCGGGTACAAAAACATTCAGTACTTC. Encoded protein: CASSPAGYKNIQYF.

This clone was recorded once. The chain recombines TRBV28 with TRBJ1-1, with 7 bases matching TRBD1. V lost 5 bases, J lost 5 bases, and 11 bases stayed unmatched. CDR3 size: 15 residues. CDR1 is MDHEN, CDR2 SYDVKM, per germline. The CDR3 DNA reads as TGTGCCAGCAGTCTGTACTTAACAGGGGAAACTGAAGCTTTCTTT. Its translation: CASSLYLTGETEAFF. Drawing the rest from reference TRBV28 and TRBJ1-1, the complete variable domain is DVKVTQSSRYLVKRTGEKVFLECVQDMDHENMFWYRQDPGLGLRLIYFSYDVKMKEKGDIPEGYSVSREKKERFSLILESASTNQTSMYLCASSLYLTGETEAFFGQGTRLTVV.

The CDR3 sequence: CASSLQGSSPLHF. The CDR3 bases are TGTGCCAGCAGCTTACAGGGGAGCTCACCCCTCCACTTT. The V gene is TRBV7-2, the J gene TRBJ1-6; D perhaps matches TRBD1 (6 bases). Germline CDR1 and CDR2: SGHTA and FQGNSA. Trimming took 2 bases from V and 10 from J, leaving 9 bases between them. The CDR3 loop spans 13 amino acids.

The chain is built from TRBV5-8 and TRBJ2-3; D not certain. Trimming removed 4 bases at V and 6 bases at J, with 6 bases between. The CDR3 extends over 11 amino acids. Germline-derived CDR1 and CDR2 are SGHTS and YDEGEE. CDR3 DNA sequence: TGTGCCAGCAGCGGCCAGGATACGCAGTATTTT. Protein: CASSGQDTQYF.

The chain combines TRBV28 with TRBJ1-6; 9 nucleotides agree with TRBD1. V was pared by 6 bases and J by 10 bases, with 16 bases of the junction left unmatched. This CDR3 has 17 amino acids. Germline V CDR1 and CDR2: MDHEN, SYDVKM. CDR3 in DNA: TGTGCCAGCAGCTACCTACTTCGGGACAGGGAAAACTCACCCCTCCACTTT. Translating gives CASSYLLRDRENSPLHF.

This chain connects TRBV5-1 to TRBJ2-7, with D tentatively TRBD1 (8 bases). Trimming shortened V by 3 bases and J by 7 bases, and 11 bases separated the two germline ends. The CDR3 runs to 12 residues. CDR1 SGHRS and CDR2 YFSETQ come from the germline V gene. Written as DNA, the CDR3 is TGCGCCAGCAGCTCACAGGGGGGGGAGCAGTACTTC. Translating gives CASSSQGGEQYF.

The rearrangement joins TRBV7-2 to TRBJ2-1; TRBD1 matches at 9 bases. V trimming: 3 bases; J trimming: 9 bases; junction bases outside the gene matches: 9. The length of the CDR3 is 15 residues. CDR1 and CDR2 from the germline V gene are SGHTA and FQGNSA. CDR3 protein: CASSFWTGAIVEQFF. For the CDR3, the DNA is TGTGCCAGCAGCTTTTGGACAGGGGCCATCGTTGAGCAGTTCTTC.

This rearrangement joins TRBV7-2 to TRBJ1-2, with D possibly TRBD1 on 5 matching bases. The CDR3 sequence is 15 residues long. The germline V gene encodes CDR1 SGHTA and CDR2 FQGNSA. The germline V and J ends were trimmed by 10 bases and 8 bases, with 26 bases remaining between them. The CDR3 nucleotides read TGTGCCATAGCGGGGGAGATAGGCGGGGGGACGGGCTACACCTTC. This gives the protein CAIAGEIGGGTGYTF.

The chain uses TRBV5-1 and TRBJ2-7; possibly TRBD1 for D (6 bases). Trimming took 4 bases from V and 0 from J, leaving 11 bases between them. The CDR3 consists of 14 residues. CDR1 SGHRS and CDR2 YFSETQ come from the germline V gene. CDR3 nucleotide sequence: TGCGCCAGCAGCGTACAGGGTGGCTCCTACGAGCAGTACTTC. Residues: CASSVQGGSYEQYF.

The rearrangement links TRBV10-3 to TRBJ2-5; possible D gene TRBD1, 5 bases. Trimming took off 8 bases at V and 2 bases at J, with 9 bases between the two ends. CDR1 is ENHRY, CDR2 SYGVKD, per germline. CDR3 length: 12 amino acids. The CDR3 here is CAISDRQETQYF. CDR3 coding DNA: TGTGCCATCTCTGACAGACAAGAGACCCAGTACTTC.

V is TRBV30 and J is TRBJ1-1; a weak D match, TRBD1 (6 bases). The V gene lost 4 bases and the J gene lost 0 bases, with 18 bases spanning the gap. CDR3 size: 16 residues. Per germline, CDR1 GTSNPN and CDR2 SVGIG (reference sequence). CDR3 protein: CAWTVTGSSMNTEAFF. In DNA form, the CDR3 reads TGTGCCTGGACGGTAACAGGGAGCTCGATGAACACTGAAGCTTTCTTT.

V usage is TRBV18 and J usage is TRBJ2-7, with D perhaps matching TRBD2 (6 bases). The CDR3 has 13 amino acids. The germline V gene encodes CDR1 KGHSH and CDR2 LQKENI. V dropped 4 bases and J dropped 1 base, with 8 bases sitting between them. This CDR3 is CASSLAESYEQYF. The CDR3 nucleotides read TGTGCCAGCTCACTAGCGGAATCCTACGAGCAGTACTTC.

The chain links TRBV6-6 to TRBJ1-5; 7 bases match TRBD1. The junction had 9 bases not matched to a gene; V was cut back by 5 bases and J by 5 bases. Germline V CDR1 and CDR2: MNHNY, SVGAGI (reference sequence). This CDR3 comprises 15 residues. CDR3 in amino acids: CASSDPDRVDQPQHF. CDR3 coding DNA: TGTGCCAGCAGTGACCCCGACAGGGTCGATCAGCCCCAGCATTTT.

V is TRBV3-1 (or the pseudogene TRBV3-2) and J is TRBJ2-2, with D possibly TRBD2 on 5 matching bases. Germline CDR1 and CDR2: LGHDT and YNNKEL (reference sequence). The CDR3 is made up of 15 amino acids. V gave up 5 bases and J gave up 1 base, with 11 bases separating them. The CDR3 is CASSDRAGNTGELFF. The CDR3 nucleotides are TGTGCCAGCAGCGACCGCGCGGGGAACACCGGGGAGCTGTTTTTT.

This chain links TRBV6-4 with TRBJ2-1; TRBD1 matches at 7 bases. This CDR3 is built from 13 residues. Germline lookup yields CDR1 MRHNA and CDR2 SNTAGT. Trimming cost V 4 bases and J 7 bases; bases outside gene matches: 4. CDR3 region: CASSGQGVNEQFF. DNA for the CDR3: TGTGCCAGCAGTGGACAGGGCGTGAATGAGCAGTTCTTC.

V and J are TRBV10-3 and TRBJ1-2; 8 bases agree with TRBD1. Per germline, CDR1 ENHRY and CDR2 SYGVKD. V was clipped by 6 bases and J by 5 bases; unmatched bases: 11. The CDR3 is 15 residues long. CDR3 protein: CAIRRAGGSNYGYTF. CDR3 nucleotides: TGTGCCATCAGGAGGGCAGGGGGCTCCAATTATGGCTACACCTTC.

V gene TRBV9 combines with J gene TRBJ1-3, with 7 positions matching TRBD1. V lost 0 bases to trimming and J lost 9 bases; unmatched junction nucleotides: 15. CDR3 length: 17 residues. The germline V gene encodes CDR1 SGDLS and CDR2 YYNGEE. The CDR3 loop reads CASSVEVTGTVSSTIYF. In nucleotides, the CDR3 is TGTGCCAGCAGCGTAGAGGTGACCGGGACAGTAAGCAGCACCATATATTTT.

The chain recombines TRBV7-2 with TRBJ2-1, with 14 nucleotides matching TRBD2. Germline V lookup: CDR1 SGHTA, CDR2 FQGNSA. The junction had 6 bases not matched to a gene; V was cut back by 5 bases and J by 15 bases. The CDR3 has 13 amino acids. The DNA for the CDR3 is TGTGCCAGCAGCCGACTAGCGGGGGGGCCAGGGTTCTTC. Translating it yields CASSRLAGGPGFF.

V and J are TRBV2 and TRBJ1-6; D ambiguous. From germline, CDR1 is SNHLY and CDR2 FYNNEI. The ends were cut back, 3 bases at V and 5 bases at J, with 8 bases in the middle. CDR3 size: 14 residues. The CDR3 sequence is CASSESRDNSPLHF. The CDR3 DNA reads TGTGCCAGCAGTGAGTCCCGCGATAATTCACCCCTCCACTTT.

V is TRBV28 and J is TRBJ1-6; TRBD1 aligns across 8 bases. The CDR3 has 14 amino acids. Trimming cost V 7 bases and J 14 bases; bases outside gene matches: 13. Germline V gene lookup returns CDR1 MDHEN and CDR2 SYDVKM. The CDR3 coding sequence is TGTGCCAGCACCGAAGGGGACAGGTTATTTGCCCTCCACTTT. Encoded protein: CASTEGDRLFALHF.

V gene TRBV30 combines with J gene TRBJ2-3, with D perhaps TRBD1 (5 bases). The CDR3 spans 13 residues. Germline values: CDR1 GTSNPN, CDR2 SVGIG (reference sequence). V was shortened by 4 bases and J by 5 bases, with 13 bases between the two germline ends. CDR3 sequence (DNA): TGTGCCTGGACCTCCTTAAGGGGAGATACGCAGTATTTT. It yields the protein CAWTSLRGDTQYF.

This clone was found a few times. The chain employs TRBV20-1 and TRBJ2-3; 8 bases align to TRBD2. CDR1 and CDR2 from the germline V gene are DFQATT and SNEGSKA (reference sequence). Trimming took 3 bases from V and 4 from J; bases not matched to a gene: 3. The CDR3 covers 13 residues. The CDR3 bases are TGCAGTGCTAGTACTAGCGGATCAGATACGCAGTATTTT. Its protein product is CSASTSGSDTQYF.